The 29 T cell receptor beta chains listed next were all sequenced from one sample in a study of CD4 T cells in relation to SARS-CoV-2 and coronaviruses. Sequenced by immunoSEQ multiplex PCR; TCRdb stores in-frame clones only, minus some. The sample carries about 35,000 clones, approximately 80% recorded once. The antigens these receptors bind are not known. Specimen: memory CD4+ T cells from PBMCs, cultured in vitro. The receptor source for this set is an adult with COVID-19.

The chain couples TRBV18 to TRBJ2-7, with 9 nucleotides matching TRBD1. The CDR3 contains 13 residues. CDR1 and CDR2 from the germline V gene are KGHSH and LQKENI. After removal of 3 bases from V and 9 bases from J, the junction contained 6 bases not matched to a gene. The DNA for the CDR3 is TGTGCCAGCTCACCTGGGACAGGGTTTAGGCAGTACTTC. Translation: CASSPGTGFRQYF.

The chain recombines TRBV5-5 with TRBJ2-5; tentatively, D is TRBD2 (5 bases). In germline, CDR1 is SGHKS, CDR2 YYEKEE (reference sequence). The CDR3 length is 14 residues. Trimming shortened V by 0 bases and J by 4 bases, and 10 bases separated the two germline ends. The CDR3, as DNA: TGTGCCAGCAGCTTGGTCATGGACTCAGAGACCCAGTACTTC. Encoded protein: CASSLVMDSETQYF.

The rearrangement uses TRBV4-2 and TRBJ1-1, with D unclear. The V end lost 0 bases, the J end lost 4 bases, and 3 bases lay between the germline ends. The CDR3 runs to 12 residues. CDR1 and CDR2 (germline): LGHNA, YNFKEQ. The CDR3 region has the DNA TGTGCCAGCAGCCAAGATGGCACTGAAGCTTTCTTT. The encoded protein is CASSQDGTEAFF.

The V gene is TRBV18, the J gene TRBJ1-3; TRBD1 is a possible D gene (5 bases). Looked up from germline, CDR1 is KGHSH and CDR2 is LQKENI. The V end lost 0 bases, the J end lost 4 bases, and 16 bases lay between the germline ends. The CDR3 runs 17 residues. The CDR3 loop is CASSPPIPRQKGNTIYF. DNA for the CDR3: TGTGCCAGCTCACCACCTATCCCCCGACAGAAGGGAAACACCATATATTTT.

The rearrangement links TRBV28 to TRBJ1-5; D is unclear. From germline, CDR1 is MDHEN and CDR2 SYDVKM. The V end was cut by 4 bases, the J end by 0 bases, with 7 bases between. The CDR3 length is 14 residues. Here the CDR3 reads CASSYDGSNQPQHF. In DNA form, the CDR3 reads TGTGCCAGCAGTTACGACGGTAGCAATCAGCCCCAGCATTTT. Complete variable domain (other parts from reference TRBV28 and TRBJ1-5): DVKVTQSSRYLVKRTGEKVFLECVQDMDHENMFWYRQDPGLGLRLIYFSYDVKMKEKGDIPEGYSVSREKKERFSLILESASTNQTSMYLCASSYDGSNQPQHFGDGTRLSIL.

The V and J genes are TRBV7-9 and TRBJ2-5; D gene unclear. Germline V gene lookup returns CDR1 SEHNR and CDR2 FQNEAQ (reference sequence). Trimming pared 5 bases from V and 5 bases from J, leaving 6 bases between. The CDR3 is 11 residues long. This chain's CDR3 is CASSRTETQYF. CDR3 sequence (DNA): TGTGCCAGCAGCCGGACGGAGACCCAGTACTTC. Together with reference TRBV7-9 and TRBJ2-5, the CDR3 gives the full variable domain: DTGVSQNPRHKITKRGQNVTFRCDPISEHNRLYWYRQTLGQGPEFLTYFQNEAQLEKSRLLSDRFSAERPKGSFSTLEIQRTEQGDSAMYLCASSRTETQYFGPGTRLLVL.

The chain has TRBV30 and TRBJ2-7; 10 bases fit TRBD1. The CDR3 sequence is 16 residues long. CDR1 is GTSNPN, CDR2 SVGIG, per germline (reference sequence). Trimming took 0 bases from V and 3 from J; bases not matched to a gene: 8. The CDR3 spells CAWSVGDRGFFYEQYF. CDR3 bases: TGTGCCTGGAGTGTAGGGGACAGGGGTTTCTTCTACGAGCAGTACTTC. Full variable domain (outside the CDR3, taken from reference TRBV30 and TRBJ2-7): SQTIHQWPATLVQPVGSPLSLECTVEGTSNPNLYWYRQAAGRGLQLLFYSVGIGQISSEVPQNLSASRPQDRQFILSSKKLLLSDSGFYLCAWSVGDRGFFYEQYFGPGTRLTVT.

The V call is TRBV27, the J call TRBJ2-7; 7 bases align to TRBD1. Germline CDR1 MNHEY, CDR2 SMNVEV (reference sequence). The junction had 10 bases not matched to a gene; V was cut back by 7 bases and J by 7 bases. The CDR3 length is 13 residues. The CDR3 DNA sequence: TGTGCCAGCAAGACAGGGTGGGCCTGGGAGCAGTACTTC. It encodes CASKTGWAWEQYF.

The gene calls are TRBV3-1 (or the pseudogene TRBV3-2) and TRBJ1-4; TRBD1 matches 7 bases. The germline V gene encodes CDR1 LGHDT and CDR2 YNNKEL (reference sequence). The CDR3 runs 17 residues. The J segment lost 7 bases and the V segment lost 4 bases, leaving 15 bases of the junction unmatched. CDR3 amino acids: CASSRVPAGTVVEKLFF. The CDR3 DNA is TGTGCCAGCAGCCGAGTTCCGGCTGGGACAGTAGTTGAAAAACTGTTTTTT.

The J gene is TRBJ1-2, the V gene TRBV5-4; D remains unclear. V lost 0 bases, J lost 7 bases, and 7 bases lay in between. Germline lookup yields CDR1 SGHNT and CDR2 YYREEE (reference sequence). The CDR3 is made up of 12 amino acids. The CDR3 sequence: CASSLEQSGYTF. The CDR3 bases are TGTGCCAGCAGCTTGGAACAGAGTGGCTACACCTTC. Based on the CDR3 plus reference TRBV5-4 and TRBJ1-2, the full variable domain is ETGVTQSPTHLIKTRGQQVTLRCSSQSGHNTVSWYQQALGQGPQFIFQYYREEENGRGNFPPRFSGLQFPNYSSELNVNALELDDSALYLCASSLEQSGYTFGSGTRLTVV.

The chain has TRBV28 and TRBJ2-7; 9 nucleotides agree with TRBD1. The trim removed 1 base at V and 1 base at J, leaving 11 bases unmatched. This CDR3 region has 18 residues. In germline, CDR1 is MDHEN, CDR2 SYDVKM. The CDR3 sequence: CASSLFIGTGNYSYEQYF. Here the CDR3 DNA reads TGTGCCAGCAGTTTATTTATCGGGACAGGGAACTATTCCTACGAGCAGTACTTC.

This chain joins TRBV11-1 and TRBJ2-7; the D gene could be TRBD1 or TRBD2 (5 bases each). The germline CDR1 and CDR2 sequences are SGHAT and FQDESV (reference sequence). The CDR3 is 12 residues long. Trimming cost V 8 bases and J 5 bases, with 13 bases left between them. The CDR3 sequence: CASSGGGHEQYF. The CDR3 DNA is TGTGCCAGCTCAGGTGGGGGACACGAGCAGTACTTC. The whole variable domain, filled in from reference TRBV11-1 and TRBJ2-7, reads EAEVAQSPRYKITEKSQAVAFWCDPISGHATLYWYRQILGQGPELLVQFQDESVVDDSQLPKDRFSAERLKGVDSTLKIQPAELGDSAMYLCASSGGGHEQYFGPGTRLTVT.

The J gene is TRBJ2-2, the V gene TRBV30, with 8 nucleotides matching TRBD2. The CDR3 runs 14 residues. Trimming removed 2 bases from V and 2 bases from J; junction bases left unmatched: 1. CDR1 GTSNPN and CDR2 SVGIG come from the germline V gene (reference sequence). This CDR3 is CAWSREGNTGELFF. The DNA of the CDR3 is TGTGCCTGGAGTCGGGAGGGCAACACCGGGGAGCTGTTTTTT.

V gene TRBV2 combines with J gene TRBJ1-1; no definite D call. The V and J ends lost 2 bases and 3 bases respectively, with 10 bases between them. The length of the CDR3 is 14 residues. Germline V lookup: CDR1 SNHLY, CDR2 FYNNEI. CDR3 sequence reads: CASSEYQSDTEAFF. In DNA, the CDR3 is TGTGCCAGCAGTGAATATCAGTCGGACACTGAAGCTTTCTTT.

V gene TRBV7-9 combines with J gene TRBJ2-6; a weak D match, TRBD2 (6 bases). V lost 5 bases to trimming and J lost 0 bases, with 14 bases between them. The CDR3 is made up of 17 amino acids. Looked up from germline, CDR1 is SEHNR and CDR2 is FQNEAQ (reference sequence). The CDR3 reads CASSRPQEGSGANVLTF. The CDR3 bases are TGTGCCAGCAGCCGGCCACAGGAGGGCTCTGGGGCCAACGTCCTGACTTTC.

The chain joins TRBV7-6 to TRBJ1-6; possible D gene TRBD1, 6 bases. The CDR3 is 16 residues long. The germline V gene has CDR1 SGHVS and CDR2 FNYEAQ. V dropped 5 bases and J dropped 3 bases, with 14 bases sitting between them. The CDR3 DNA follows: TGTGCCAGCAGCGGCACAGGGCTAGGCTATAATTCACCCCTCCACTTT. Translated: CASSGTGLGYNSPLHF.

The chain links TRBV7-9 to TRBJ2-3, with 11 bases lining up with TRBD2. The CDR3 runs 17 residues. Trimming removed 3 bases from V and 4 bases from J; junction bases left unmatched: 9. The germline gives CDR1 SEHNR, CDR2 FQNEAQ (reference sequence). The CDR3 nucleotides read TGTGCCAGCAGCTTCTTCCTAGCGGGAGGTATCTCAGATACGCAGTATTTT. It is translated as CASSFFLAGGISDTQYF.

V is TRBV5-5 and J is TRBJ2-5; 7 bases agree with TRBD2. This CDR3 region has 15 residues. Per germline, CDR1 SGHKS and CDR2 YYEKEE (reference sequence). The ends lost 2 bases at V and 0 bases at J; junction bases unmatched: 4. CDR3 nucleotide sequence: TGTGCCAGCAGCTTAAGCGGGACGTACCAAGAGACCCAGTACTTC. It encodes CASSLSGTYQETQYF.

The chain employs TRBV27 and TRBJ2-3; 14 positions agree with TRBD2. V gave up 7 bases and J gave up 3 bases; unmatched junction bases: 15. The CDR3 runs to 19 residues. CDR1 is MNHEY, CDR2 SMNVEV, per germline (reference sequence). The CDR3 sequence: CASNTGAGLAGVYTDTQYF. CDR3 bases: TGTGCCAGCAACACAGGAGCGGGACTAGCGGGAGTATATACAGATACGCAGTATTTT.

V and J are TRBV15 and TRBJ2-2; D tentatively fits TRBD1 or TRBD2 (5 bases each). Germline loops: CDR1 LNHNV, CDR2 YYDKDF (reference sequence). The germline V and J ends were trimmed by 3 bases and 8 bases, with 22 bases remaining between them. This CDR3 region has 17 residues. The DNA of the CDR3 is TGTGCCACCAGCAGTGATTCCGGGGCTGGTATCCGGGGGGAGCTGTTTTTT. This gives the protein CATSSDSGAGIRGELFF.

This clone was detected only a few times. This rearrangement joins TRBV11-2 to TRBJ1-2; D is undetermined. Germline lookup yields CDR1 SGHAT and CDR2 FQNNGV. The germline V and J ends were trimmed by 5 bases and 5 bases, with 9 bases remaining between them. This CDR3 has 12 amino acids. The CDR3 protein is CASSNPTYGYTF. CDR3 bases: TGTGCCAGCAGCAACCCTACGTATGGCTACACCTTC.

V is TRBV11-2 and J is TRBJ2-7; TRBD2 matches 11 bases. Germline assignment: CDR1 SGHAT and CDR2 FQNNGV. After removal of 4 bases from V and 3 bases from J, the junction contained 11 bases not matched to a gene. This CDR3 has 17 residues. CDR3 protein: CASSSFSRLAGLYEQYF. CDR3 coding DNA: TGTGCCAGCAGCTCCTTTTCACGACTAGCGGGACTCTACGAGCAGTACTTC.

V usage is TRBV5-1 and J usage is TRBJ2-1, with D tentatively TRBD1 (6 bases). V gave up 2 bases and J gave up 2 bases, with 11 bases separating them. Germline V gene lookup returns CDR1 SGHRS and CDR2 YFSETQ. The CDR3 length is 15 residues. The CDR3 region is CASSFGDRPYNEQFF. The CDR3 DNA reads TGCGCCAGCAGCTTCGGCGACAGGCCCTACAATGAGCAGTTCTTC.

This clone was observed a single time. The rearrangement joins TRBV6-6 to TRBJ1-1; no clear D. CDR3 size: 17 residues. V lost 5 bases and J 1 base, leaving 20 bases between the germline ends. Germline values: CDR1 MNHNY, CDR2 SVGAGI (reference sequence). For the CDR3, the DNA is TGTGCCAGCAGTCTCTCCAGTCGGAGGTCTTCGAACACTGAAGCTTTCTTT. Its protein product is CASSLSSRRSSNTEAFF.

The chain carries TRBV6-5 and TRBJ2-7; 9 bases map to TRBD1. After removal of 6 bases from V and 4 bases from J, the junction contained 7 bases not matched to a gene. CDR1 is MNHEY, CDR2 SVGAGI, per germline. This CDR3 has 14 residues. As DNA, the CDR3 is TGTGCCAGCAGACAGGGGGCTCACACATACGAGCAGTACTTC. This translates into CASRQGAHTYEQYF.

The chain has TRBV7-8 and TRBJ2-7; 8 nucleotides line up with TRBD2. The V segment lost 2 bases and the J segment 3 bases; nucleotides outside the gene matches: 18. This CDR3 has 19 residues. Germline CDR1 reads SGHVS; CDR2 reads FQNEAQ. The CDR3 sequence: CASSLKGGGAGVLIYEQYF. In DNA form, the CDR3 reads TGTGCCAGCAGCTTAAAAGGGGGGGGAGCGGGAGTGCTAATCTACGAGCAGTACTTC.

A few counts support this clone. This sample also contains other DNA sequences that code for the same CDR3. V is TRBV3-1 (or the pseudogene TRBV3-2) and J is TRBJ2-2; D ambiguous. This CDR3 has 12 residues. Germline V gene data show CDR1 as LGHDT and CDR2 as YNNKEL (reference sequence). With 1 base removed from V and 6 bases from J, the gap between germline ends came to 3 bases. The CDR3 is CASSQGAGELFF. In DNA form, the CDR3 reads TGTGCCAGCAGCCAAGGGGCCGGGGAGCTGTTTTTT.

Only one count was recorded for this clone. The rearrangement uses TRBV27 and TRBJ2-7; D ambiguous. This CDR3 comprises 13 residues. The V end lost 3 bases, the J end lost 3 bases, and 9 bases lay between the germline ends. Germline V gene data show CDR1 as MNHEY and CDR2 as SMNVEV (reference sequence). CDR3 sequence (DNA): TGTGCCAGCAGTTTGGGCAGCCGCTACGAGCAGTACTTC. It encodes CASSLGSRYEQYF.

The CDR3, as DNA: TGTGCCATCCAGAAACGGACGGTGAACACTGAAGCTTTCTTT. This encodes CAIQKRTVNTEAFF. The chain combines TRBV2 with TRBJ1-1, with D unclear. V dropped 10 bases and J dropped 0 bases, with 15 bases sitting between them. Per germline, CDR1 SNHLY and CDR2 FYNNEI. The CDR3 length is 14 residues.